These 3 T cell receptor beta chains were sequenced from one sample in a study of blood T cell repertoires in COVID-19. Libraries were prepared by immunoSEQ multiplex PCR; TCRdb keeps only in-frame clonotypes and omits some of them. This sample has roughly 240,000 clones; 65% to 90% occur once, and the top ten carry 4% to 6%. The sequencing input was peripheral blood. These receptors were collected from a man over 45 with COVID-19, enrolled during active disease.

This chain links TRBV20-1 with TRBJ1-1, with 7 bases identical to TRBD1. The CDR3 length is 15 residues. The ends lost 3 bases at V and 4 bases at J; junction bases unmatched: 11. In germline, CDR1 is DFQATT, CDR2 SNEGSKA (reference sequence). The CDR3 spells CSASDSRQGGTEAFF. DNA of the CDR3: TGCAGTGCTAGTGACTCGCGACAGGGTGGCACTGAAGCTTTCTTT.

The gene calls are TRBV4-1 and TRBJ2-1; no firm D call. CDR1 is MGHRA, CDR2 YSYEKL, per germline. The CDR3 is made up of 12 amino acids. V was pared by 2 bases and J by 8 bases, with 7 bases between. This CDR3 reads CASSQLAHEQFF. CDR3 bases: TGCGCCAGCAGCCAATTAGCCCATGAGCAGTTCTTC.

In its sample, this clone was seen once. This chain links TRBV6-1 with TRBJ2-3; D unclear. Germline lookup yields CDR1 MNHNS and CDR2 SASEGT. The CDR3 loop spans 16 amino acids. V lost 2 bases and J lost 6, with 18 bases in between. CDR3 nucleotide sequence: TGTGCCAGCAGTGAAAGCGACTGGAGCTATCGGGATACGCAGTATTTT. Translating it yields CASSESDWSYRDTQYF.